These T cell receptor beta chains were read from a single sample in a study of blood T cell repertoires in COVID-19. Produced via immunoSEQ multiplex PCR; TCRdb's table is partial and in-frame only. The profile shows hundreds of thousands of clones, roughly 84% of them singletons. The specimen was PBMCs or T cells enriched from blood (not recorded which). The receptors originated from a woman in her 40s who had recovered from COVID-19. The CDR3 runs from the conserved cysteine through the conserved F or W. A D gene is named only where the DNA matches it firmly. Some rows have no size entry. The others give once, few or many, or a class for an expanded clone.

v_call	d_call	clone_size	j_call	cdr3_aa	cdr3_nt
TRBV6-1	-	few	TRBJ1-2	CASSETVNYGYTF	TGTGCCAGCAGTGAGACAGTTAACTATGGCTACACCTTC
TRBV7-8	TRBD1	-	TRBJ1-3	CASSPRTGRDTIYF	TGTGCCAGCAGCCCTCGGACAGGCCGGGACACCATATATTTT
TRBV11-3	-	-	TRBJ1-1	CASSFIKDRMNTEAFF	TGTGCCAGCAGCTTTATTAAAGACAGGATGAACACTGAAGCTTTCTTT
TRBV18	-	-	TRBJ1-3	CASSPLGQPPSGNTIYF	TGTGCCAGCTCACCGTTAGGACAGCCACCCTCTGGAAACACCATATATTTT
TRBV7-2	-	-	TRBJ1-2	CASSLQAGDGYTF	TGTGCCAGCAGCTTACAGGCCGGTGATGGCTACACCTTC
TRBV2	-	-	TRBJ2-1	CASLGASFNEQFF	TGTGCCAGCCTGGGGGCCTCGTTCAATGAGCAGTTCTTC
TRBV7-6	TRBD1	-	TRBJ1-1	CASSNRGRPAEAFF	TGTGCCAGCAGCAACAGGGGACGGCCGGCTGAAGCTTTCTTT
TRBV5-5	-	-	TRBJ2-5	CASNSRGGETQYF	TGTGCCAGCAACTCAAGAGGAGGAGAGACCCAGTACTTC
TRBV9	TRBD1	once	TRBJ1-2	CASSVVQGDGYTF	TGTGCCAGCAGCGTAGTGCAGGGGGATGGCTACACCTTC
TRBV9	TRBD2	-	TRBJ2-1	CASSLSPRLAGNEQFF	TGTGCCAGCAGCCTCAGTCCCAGACTAGCGGGTAATGAGCAGTTCTTC
TRBV12-5	-	-	TRBJ1-2	CASGYLPGKGDYGYTF	TGTGCTAGTGGTTACCTCCCTGGGAAGGGAGACTATGGCTACACCTTC
TRBV5-6	-	-	TRBJ2-1	CASMGWNNEQFF	TGTGCCAGCATGGGCTGGAACAATGAGCAGTTCTTC
TRBV28	-	-	TRBJ2-3	CASSLRGLGTDTQYF	TGTGCCAGCAGTTTAAGGGGCCTAGGGACAGATACGCAGTATTTT
TRBV7-8	TRBD2	-	TRBJ2-1	CASSLAGGATSGMGQFF	TGTGCCAGCAGCTTAGCAGGAGGCGCCACTAGCGGGATGGGGCAGTTCTTC
TRBV20-1	-	-	TRBJ2-3	CSAQTPTQYF	TGCAGTGCCCAGACACCTACGCAGTATTTT
TRBV5-1	-	-	TRBJ1-2	CASGPVVQGWDGYTF	TGCGCCAGCGGACCCGTCGTACAGGGTTGGGATGGCTACACCTTC
TRBV19	TRBD1	once	TRBJ1-2	CASTERGRDSLYGYTF	TGTGCCAGTACCGAACGGGGAAGGGACAGCTTATATGGCTACACCTTC
TRBV27	-	-	TRBJ2-7	CASSLTPGGEQYF	TGTGCCAGCAGTTTAACCCCAGGCGGGGAGCAGTACTTC
TRBV5-8	-	once	TRBJ1-3	CASSCKPRHRAVNNTIYF	TGTGCCAGCAGCTGCAAACCTAGACACAGGGCGGTTAATAACACCATATATTTT
TRBV7-9	TRBD2	-	TRBJ2-3	CASSLREGTDTQYF	TGTGCCAGCAGCTTACGGGAGGGCACAGATACGCAGTATTTT
TRBV11-2	TRBD2	few	TRBJ2-2	CASTEPGTSGTGELFF	TGTGCCAGCACCGAACCCGGGACTAGCGGGACCGGGGAGCTGTTTTTT
TRBV6-5	TRBD1	-	TRBJ1-2	CASSYWTGFPGYTF	TGTGCCAGCAGTTACTGGACAGGGTTTCCTGGCTACACCTTC
TRBV15	TRBD2	-	TRBJ2-7	CATSAGTSGAYEQYF	TGTGCCACCAGCGCTGGGACTAGCGGAGCGTACGAGCAGTACTTC
TRBV11-2	-	-	TRBJ2-1	CASSFSTGYDEQFF	TGTGCCAGCAGCTTCTCCACAGGGTACGATGAGCAGTTCTTC
TRBV7-9	TRBD1	-	TRBJ2-1	CASSPDRGQNEQFF	TGTGCCAGCAGCCCCGACAGGGGGCAGAATGAGCAGTTCTTC
TRBV27	-	-	TRBJ1-3	CASSRGQTSGNTIYF	TGTGCCAGCAGTCGCGGACAGACCTCTGGAAACACCATATATTTT
TRBV3-1/TRBV3-2	-	few	TRBJ1-2	CASSQVNSINYGYTF	TGTGCCAGCAGCCAAGTGAACAGCATAAACTATGGCTACACCTTC
TRBV6-1	-	-	TRBJ2-5	CASSDGGLRQETQYF	TGTGCCAGCAGTGACGGAGGGCTGAGGCAAGAGACCCAGTACTTC
TRBV5-1	-	-	TRBJ2-1	CASSLNAASSYNEQFF	TGCGCCAGCAGCTTGAACGCGGCCAGCTCCTACAATGAGCAGTTCTTC
TRBV2	TRBD1	-	TRBJ2-6	CASRETGPSWANVLTF	TGTGCCAGCAGGGAGACAGGGCCTTCCTGGGCCAACGTCCTGACTTTC
TRBV30	TRBD1	once	TRBJ1-2	CAWSPSTGEGYTF	TGTGCCTGGAGTCCCTCGACAGGGGAGGGCTACACCTTC
TRBV12-3/TRBV12-4	TRBD1	once	TRBJ1-1	CASRGTGLTEAFF	TGTGCCAGCAGGGGGACAGGACTCACTGAAGCTTTCTTT
TRBV14	TRBD1	-	TRBJ1-1	CASSQVDRGLRTEAFF	TGTGCCAGCAGCCAAGTAGACAGGGGGCTCCGCACTGAAGCTTTCTTT
TRBV2	TRBD2	-	TRBJ2-5	CASRGTSGTSETQYF	TGTGCCAGCAGGGGGACTAGCGGCACTAGTGAGACCCAGTACTTC
TRBV4-1	TRBD1	few	TRBJ1-1	CASSHDRGYTEAFF	TGCGCCAGCAGCCACGACAGGGGTTACACTGAAGCTTTCTTT
TRBV9	-	-	TRBJ2-2	CASSKQTPNTGELFF	TGTGCCAGCAGTAAACAAACCCCGAACACCGGGGAGCTGTTTTTT
TRBV28	TRBD1	once	TRBJ1-6	CASLTTYGGDRGSPLHF	TGTGCCAGCCTGACTACATATGGTGGGGACAGGGGTTCACCCCTCCACTTT
TRBV6-5	TRBD1	-	TRBJ1-5	CASSPQGGSNQPQHF	TGTGCCAGCAGTCCACAGGGGGGAAGCAATCAGCCCCAGCATTTT
TRBV29-1	TRBD2	-	TRBJ2-5	CSVAVSGSGETQYF	TGCAGCGTTGCTGTTAGCGGGAGTGGGGAGACCCAGTACTTC